In this sample, the clone carrying this T cell receptor (beta chain) turned up a few times. TCRdb recomputed calls from the RT-PCR reads with MiXCR, one row per CDR3 protein. In the table there are more than 600,000 distinct CDR3 sequences, approximately 15% of which are singletons. The TCR sequence derives from a female donor in good health, serving as a healthy control. Sequenced sample: memory CD4+ T cells from blood.

DNA for the CDR3: TGTGCCAGCAGTTACAGGGGCTCTAACTATGGCTACACCTTC. Protein: CASSYRGSNYGYTF. The V and J genes are TRBV6-5 and TRBJ1-2, with a tentative D call TRBD1 (5 bases). The ends were cut back, 2 bases at V and 0 bases at J, with 7 bases in the middle. The V gene's germline CDR1 is MNHEY and CDR2 SVGAGI. This CDR3 has 14 residues.